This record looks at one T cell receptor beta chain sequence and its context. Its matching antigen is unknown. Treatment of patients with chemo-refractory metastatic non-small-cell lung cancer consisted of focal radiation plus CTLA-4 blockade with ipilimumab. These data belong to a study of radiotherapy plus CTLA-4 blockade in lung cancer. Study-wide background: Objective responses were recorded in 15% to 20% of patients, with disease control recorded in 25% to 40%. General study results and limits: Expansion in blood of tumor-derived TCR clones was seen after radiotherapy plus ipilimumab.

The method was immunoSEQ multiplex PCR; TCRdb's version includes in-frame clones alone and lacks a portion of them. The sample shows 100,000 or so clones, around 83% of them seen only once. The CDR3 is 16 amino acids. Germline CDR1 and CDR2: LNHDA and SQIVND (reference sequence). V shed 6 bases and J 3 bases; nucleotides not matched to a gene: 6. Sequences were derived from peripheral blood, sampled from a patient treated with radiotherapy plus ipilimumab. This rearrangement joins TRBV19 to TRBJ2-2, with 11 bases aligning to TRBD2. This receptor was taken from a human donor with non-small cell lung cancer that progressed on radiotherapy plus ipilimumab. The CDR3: CASSPRLAGYTGELFF. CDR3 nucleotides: TGTGCCAGTAGCCCCCGACTAGCGGGATACACCGGGGAGCTGTTTTTT.